The 11 T cell receptor beta chains given below trace back to one sample, sequenced in a study of blood T cell repertoires in COVID-19. The repertoire was sequenced with immunoSEQ multiplex PCR; TCRdb's copy has only in-frame clones and lacks some. There are roughly 380,000 clones in the sample; about 85% occur only once, and more than 3% lies in the top ten. The specimen was peripheral blood. The receptors come from a young woman with acute or convalescent COVID-19.

The chain's CDR3 is CASSVGRGPTDTQYF. DNA for the CDR3: TGTGCCAGCAGCGTGGGGCGGGGTCCCACAGATACGCAGTATTTT. V usage is TRBV6-4 and J usage is TRBJ2-3, with D maybe TRBD2 (6 bases). The CDR3 runs to 15 residues. V lost 6 bases and J 2 bases, leaving 15 bases between the germline ends. Per germline, CDR1 MRHNA and CDR2 SNTAGT.

This clone has a single count. The same CDR3 can be traced to other DNA sequences in this sample. The chain is built from TRBV3-1 (or the pseudogene TRBV3-2) and TRBJ2-5, with 7 bases matching TRBD2. V shed 1 base, J shed 1 base, and the junction held 0 bases outside the gene matches. From germline, CDR1 is LGHDT and CDR2 YNNKEL (reference sequence). The CDR3 is 14 residues long. The chain's CDR3 is CASSQASGQETQYF. In DNA, the CDR3 is TGTGCCAGCAGCCAAGCTAGCGGCCAAGAGACCCAGTACTTC.

The chain couples TRBV6-5 to TRBJ2-5, with 11 bases lining up with TRBD2. This CDR3 spans 15 amino acids. Per germline, CDR1 MNHEY and CDR2 SVGAGI. J lost 0 bases, V lost 5 bases, and 2 bases had no gene match. CDR3 DNA sequence: TGTGCCAGCAGTAGACTAGCGGGGAACCAAGAGACCCAGTACTTC. The encoded protein is CASSRLAGNQETQYF.

Concerning this clone itself: This sample includes further DNA sequences coding for the same CDR3. The rearrangement uses TRBV6-5 and TRBJ1-2; D is uncertain. Trimming removed 0 bases at V and 8 bases at J, with 10 bases between. The CDR3 loop spans 13 amino acids. The germline V gene has CDR1 MNHEY and CDR2 SVGAGI. Written as DNA, the CDR3 is TGTGCCAGCAGTTACTCAAATCGCGAGGGCTACACCTTC. This sequence encodes CASSYSNREGYTF.

A single count supports this clone. The gene calls are TRBV5-1 and TRBJ2-7; D possibly corresponds to TRBD1 (5 bases). CDR3 size: 15 residues. Germline values: CDR1 SGHRS, CDR2 YFSETQ. The V gene lost 1 base and the J gene lost 1 base, with 12 bases spanning the gap. The CDR3 coding sequence is TGCGCCAGCAGCTTGCGCAGGGTACAATCCTACGAGCAGTACTTC. Translating gives CASSLRRVQSYEQYF.

V usage is TRBV11-2 and J usage is TRBJ2-1, with TRBD2 identical over 8 bases. The CDR3 totals 16 residues. CDR1 is SGHAT, CDR2 FQNNGV, per germline. V lost 5 bases, J lost 5 bases, and 11 bases stayed unmatched. The CDR3 spells CASSPRGAGVNNEQFF. The CDR3 coding sequence is TGTGCCAGCAGCCCAAGAGGAGCGGGAGTCAACAATGAGCAGTTCTTC.

The genes are TRBV3-1 (or the pseudogene TRBV3-2) and TRBJ1-1; D is unclear. This CDR3 comprises 13 residues. The V end lost 4 bases, the J end lost 4 bases, and 10 bases lay between the germline ends. Germline lookup yields CDR1 LGHDT and CDR2 YNNKEL (reference sequence). The CDR3 DNA sequence: TGTGCCAGCAGCCTACGCGCGGGCACTGAAGCTTTCTTT. This translates into CASSLRAGTEAFF.

This chain links TRBV5-4 with TRBJ2-3; a weak D match, TRBD2 (6 bases). V lost 6 bases to trimming and J lost 4 bases, with 18 bases between them. Germline assignment: CDR1 SGHNT and CDR2 YYREEE (reference sequence). The CDR3 spans 15 residues. The CDR3 here is CASKFGGASADTQYF. The CDR3 coding sequence is TGTGCCAGCAAATTCGGGGGAGCGTCGGCAGATACGCAGTATTTT.

This clone has only one observation. The V gene is TRBV2, the J gene TRBJ1-5; D may be TRBD1 (6 bases). Germline values: CDR1 SNHLY, CDR2 FYNNEI. CDR3 size: 15 residues. V lost 8 bases to trimming and J lost 0 bases, with 14 bases between them. CDR3 in amino acids: CASHGGGYSNQPQHF. DNA for the CDR3: TGTGCCAGCCACGGGGGGGGCTATAGCAATCAGCCCCAGCATTTT.

V and J are TRBV28 and TRBJ2-7; TRBD2 matches at 11 bases. Germline V lookup: CDR1 MDHEN, CDR2 SYDVKM. The CDR3 is 15 amino acids. The V segment lost 6 bases and the J segment 9 bases; nucleotides outside the gene matches: 13. The CDR3 bases are TGTGCCAGCAGACTACCGACTAGCGGGATATCTTCGCAGTACTTC. Its protein product is CASRLPTSGISSQYF.

In regard to this clone: Relative to the germline gene, one junction end is altered; a read error may explain this. V gene TRBV6-9 combines with J gene TRBJ1-4; TRBD1 aligns across 7 bases. Looked up from germline, CDR1 is MNHGY and CDR2 is SVAAGI. CDR3 length: 15 residues. CDR3 sequence: CASSYPGGRTDLWSF. CDR3 nucleotide sequence: TGTGCCAGCAGTTACCCAGGGGGTAGGACGGACCTTTGGAGTTTC.